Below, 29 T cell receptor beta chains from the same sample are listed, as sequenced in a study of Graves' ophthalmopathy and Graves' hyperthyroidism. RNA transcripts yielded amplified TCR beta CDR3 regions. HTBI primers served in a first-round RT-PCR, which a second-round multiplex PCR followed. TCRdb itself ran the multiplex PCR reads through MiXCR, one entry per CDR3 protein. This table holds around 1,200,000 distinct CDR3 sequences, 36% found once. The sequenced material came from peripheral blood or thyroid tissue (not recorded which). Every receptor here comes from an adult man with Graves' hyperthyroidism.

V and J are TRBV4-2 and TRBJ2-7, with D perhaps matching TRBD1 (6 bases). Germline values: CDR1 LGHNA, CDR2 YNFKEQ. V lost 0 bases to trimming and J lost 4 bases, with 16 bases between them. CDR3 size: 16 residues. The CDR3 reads CASSQDWQGQGYEQYF. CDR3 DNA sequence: TGTGCCAGCAGCCAAGATTGGCAGGGGCAGGGATACGAGCAGTACTTC.

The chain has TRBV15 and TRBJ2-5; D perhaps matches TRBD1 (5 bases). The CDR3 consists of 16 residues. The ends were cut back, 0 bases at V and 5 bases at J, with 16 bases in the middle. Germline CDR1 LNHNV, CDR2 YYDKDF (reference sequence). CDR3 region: CATSRDGQGLWETQYF. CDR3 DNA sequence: TGTGCCACCAGCAGAGATGGCCAGGGATTATGGGAGACCCAGTACTTC. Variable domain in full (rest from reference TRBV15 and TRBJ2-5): DAMVIQNPRYQVTQFGKPVTLSCSQTLNHNVMYWYQQKSSQAPKLLFHYYDKDFNNEADTPDNFQSRRPNTSFCFLDIRSPGLGDTAMYLCATSRDGQGLWETQYFGPGTRLLVL.

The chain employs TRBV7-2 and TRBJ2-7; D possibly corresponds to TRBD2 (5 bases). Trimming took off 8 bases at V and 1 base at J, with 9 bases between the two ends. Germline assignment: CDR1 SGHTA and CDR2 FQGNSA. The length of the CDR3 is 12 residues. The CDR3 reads CASGLASYEQYF. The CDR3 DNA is TGTGCCAGCGGGTTAGCGTCCTACGAGCAGTACTTC.

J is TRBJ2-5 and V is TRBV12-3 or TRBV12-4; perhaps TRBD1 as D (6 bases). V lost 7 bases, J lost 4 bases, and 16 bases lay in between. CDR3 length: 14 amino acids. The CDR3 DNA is TGTGCCAGCAACCTACTAGGGGGTGCAGAGACCCAGTACTTC. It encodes CASNLLGGAETQYF.

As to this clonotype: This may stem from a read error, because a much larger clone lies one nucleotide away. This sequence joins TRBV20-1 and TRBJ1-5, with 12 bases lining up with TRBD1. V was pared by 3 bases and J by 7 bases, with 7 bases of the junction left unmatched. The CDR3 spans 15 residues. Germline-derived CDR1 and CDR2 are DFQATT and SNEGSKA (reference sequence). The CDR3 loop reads CSARGDRGLRQPQHF. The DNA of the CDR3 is TGCAGTGCTAGGGGGGACAGGGGGCTCAGGCAGCCCCAGCATTTT.

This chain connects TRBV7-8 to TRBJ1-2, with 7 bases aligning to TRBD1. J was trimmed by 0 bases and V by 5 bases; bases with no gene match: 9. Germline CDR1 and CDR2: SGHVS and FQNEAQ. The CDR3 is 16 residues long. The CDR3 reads CASSQGQTRANYGYTF. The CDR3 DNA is TGTGCCAGCAGCCAGGGACAGACTAGGGCTAACTATGGCTACACCTTC.

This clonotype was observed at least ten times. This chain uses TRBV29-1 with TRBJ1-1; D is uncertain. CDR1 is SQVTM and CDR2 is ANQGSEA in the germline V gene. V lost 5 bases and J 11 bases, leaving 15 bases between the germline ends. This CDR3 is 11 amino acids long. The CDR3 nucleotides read TGCAGCGTTCTTCGAGGGCGGTTGGCTTTCTTT. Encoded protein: CSVLRGRLAFF. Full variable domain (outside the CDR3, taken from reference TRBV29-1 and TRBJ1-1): SAVISQKPSRDICQRGTSLTIQCQVDSQVTMMFWYRQQPGQSLTLIATANQGSEATYESGFVIDKFPISRPNLTFSTLTVSNMSPEDSSIYLCSVLRGRLAFFGQGTRLTVV.

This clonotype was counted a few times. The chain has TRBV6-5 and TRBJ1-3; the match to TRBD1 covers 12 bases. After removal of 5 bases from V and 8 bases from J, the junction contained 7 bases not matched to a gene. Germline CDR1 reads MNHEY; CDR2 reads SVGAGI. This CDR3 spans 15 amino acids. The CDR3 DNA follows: TGTGCCAGCAGTCCGTGGGACAGGGGGCTTTACACCATATATTTT. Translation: CASSPWDRGLYTIYF.

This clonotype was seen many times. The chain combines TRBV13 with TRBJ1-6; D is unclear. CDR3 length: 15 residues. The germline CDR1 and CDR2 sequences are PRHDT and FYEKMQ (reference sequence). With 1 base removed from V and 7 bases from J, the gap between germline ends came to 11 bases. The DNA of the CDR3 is TGTGCCAGCAGCTTAGAACAGAGGGAGAATTCACCCCTCCACTTT. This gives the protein CASSLEQRENSPLHF.

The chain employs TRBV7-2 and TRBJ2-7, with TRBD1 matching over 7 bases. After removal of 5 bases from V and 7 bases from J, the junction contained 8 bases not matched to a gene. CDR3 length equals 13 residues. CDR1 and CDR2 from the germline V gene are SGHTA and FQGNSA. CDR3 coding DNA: TGTGCCAGCAGCGAACTAGGGGGCTGGGAGCAGTACTTC. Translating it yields CASSELGGWEQYF. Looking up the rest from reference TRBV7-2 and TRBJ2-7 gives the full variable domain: GAGVSQSPSNKVTEKGKDVELRCDPISGHTALYWYRQSLGQGLEFLIYFQGNSAPDKSGLPSDRFSAERTGGSVSTLTIQRTQQEDSAVYLCASSELGGWEQYFGPGTRLTVT.

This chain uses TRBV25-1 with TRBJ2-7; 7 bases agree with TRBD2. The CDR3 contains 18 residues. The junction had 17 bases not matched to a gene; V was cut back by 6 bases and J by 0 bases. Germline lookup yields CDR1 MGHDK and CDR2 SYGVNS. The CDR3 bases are TGTGCCAGCAGCCCTCCCTTCGGCTCGGGAGGCAGCTCCTACGAGCAGTACTTC. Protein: CASSPPFGSGGSSYEQYF.

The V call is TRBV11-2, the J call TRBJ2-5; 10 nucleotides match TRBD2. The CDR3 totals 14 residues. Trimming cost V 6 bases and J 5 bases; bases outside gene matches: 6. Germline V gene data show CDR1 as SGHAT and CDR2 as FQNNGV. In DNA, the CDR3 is TGTGCCAGCAGGGAGCGGGGGGGATCGGAGACCCAGTACTTC. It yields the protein CASRERGGSETQYF.

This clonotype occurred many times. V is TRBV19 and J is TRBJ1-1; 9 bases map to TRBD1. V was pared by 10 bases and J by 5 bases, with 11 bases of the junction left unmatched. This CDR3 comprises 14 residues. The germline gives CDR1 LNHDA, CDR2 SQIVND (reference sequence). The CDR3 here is CATRTGELRTEAFF. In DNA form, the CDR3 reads TGTGCCACACGGACAGGGGAGTTACGTACTGAAGCTTTCTTT.

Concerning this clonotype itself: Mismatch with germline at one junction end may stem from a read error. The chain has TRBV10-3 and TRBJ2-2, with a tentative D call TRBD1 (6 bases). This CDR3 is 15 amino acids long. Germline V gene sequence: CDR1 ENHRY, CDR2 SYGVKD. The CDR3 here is CASSYGTSLTGELFF. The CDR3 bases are TGTGCCAGCAGTTACGGGACAAGTTTAACCGGGGAGCTGTTTTTT.

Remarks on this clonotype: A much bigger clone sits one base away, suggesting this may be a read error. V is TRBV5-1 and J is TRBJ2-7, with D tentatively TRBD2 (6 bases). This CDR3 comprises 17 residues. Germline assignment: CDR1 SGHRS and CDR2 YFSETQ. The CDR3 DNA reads TGCACCAGCAGTCGCGGAGGGGCCCCAACCGTGACCTACGAGCAGTACTTC. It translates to CTSSRGGAPTVTYEQYF.

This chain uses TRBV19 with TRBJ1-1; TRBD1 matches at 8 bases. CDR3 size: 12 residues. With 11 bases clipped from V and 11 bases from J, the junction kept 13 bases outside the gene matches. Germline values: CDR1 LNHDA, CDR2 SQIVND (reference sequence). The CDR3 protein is CACLLGQGEAFF. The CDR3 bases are TGTGCCTGCCTTTTAGGACAGGGAGAGGCTTTCTTT.

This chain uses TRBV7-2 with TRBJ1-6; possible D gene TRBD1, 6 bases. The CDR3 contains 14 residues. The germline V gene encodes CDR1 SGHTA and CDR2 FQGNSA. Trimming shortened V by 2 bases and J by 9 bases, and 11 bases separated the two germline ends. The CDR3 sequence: CASSLRGASSPLHF. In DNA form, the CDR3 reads TGTGCCAGCAGCTTACGGGGGGCATCTTCACCCCTCCACTTT.

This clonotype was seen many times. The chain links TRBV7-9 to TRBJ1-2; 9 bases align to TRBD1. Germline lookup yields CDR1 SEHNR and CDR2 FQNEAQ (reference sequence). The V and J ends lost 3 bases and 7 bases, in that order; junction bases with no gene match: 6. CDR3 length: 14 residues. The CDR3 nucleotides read TGTGCCAGCAGCTTGCCGGGACAGGGAACTGGCTACACCTTC. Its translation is CASSLPGQGTGYTF. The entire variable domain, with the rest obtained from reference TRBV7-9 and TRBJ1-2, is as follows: DTGVSQNPRHKITKRGQNVTFRCDPISEHNRLYWYRQTLGQGPEFLTYFQNEAQLEKSRLLSDRFSAERPKGSFSTLEIQRTEQGDSAMYLCASSLPGQGTGYTFGSGTRLTVV.

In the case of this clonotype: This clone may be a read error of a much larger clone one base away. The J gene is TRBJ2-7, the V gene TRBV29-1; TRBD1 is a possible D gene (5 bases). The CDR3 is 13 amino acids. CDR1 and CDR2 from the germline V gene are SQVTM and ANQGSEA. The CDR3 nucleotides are TGCAGCGTTGATTTAAAGGGGCAGTACGAGCAGAACTTC. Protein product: CSVDLKGQYEQNF.

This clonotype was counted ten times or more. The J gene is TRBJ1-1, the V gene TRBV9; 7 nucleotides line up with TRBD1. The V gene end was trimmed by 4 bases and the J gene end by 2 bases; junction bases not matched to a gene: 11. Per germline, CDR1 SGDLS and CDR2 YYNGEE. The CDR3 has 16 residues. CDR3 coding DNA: TGTGCCAGCAGCCCCCGGGGACAGATCCTAAACACTGAAGCTTTCTTT. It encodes CASSPRGQILNTEAFF.

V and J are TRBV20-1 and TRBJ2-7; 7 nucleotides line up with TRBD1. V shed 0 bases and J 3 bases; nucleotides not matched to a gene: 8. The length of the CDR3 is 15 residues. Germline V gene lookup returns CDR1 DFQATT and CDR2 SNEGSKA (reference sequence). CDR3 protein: CSARDFGTDHYEQYF. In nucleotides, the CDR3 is TGCAGTGCTAGAGATTTCGGGACAGACCACTACGAGCAGTACTTC.

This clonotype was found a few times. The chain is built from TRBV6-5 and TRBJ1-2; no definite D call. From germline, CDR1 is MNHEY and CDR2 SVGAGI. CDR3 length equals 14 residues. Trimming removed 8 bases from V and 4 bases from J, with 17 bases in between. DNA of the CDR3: TGTGCCAGCGCAAAGGCAGGATATATCTATGGCTACACCTTC. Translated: CASAKAGYIYGYTF.

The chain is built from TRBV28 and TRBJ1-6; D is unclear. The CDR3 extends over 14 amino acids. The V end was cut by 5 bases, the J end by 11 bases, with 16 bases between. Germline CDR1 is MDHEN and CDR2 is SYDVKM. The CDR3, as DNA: TGTGCCAGCAGTCCGAGTAGCGGTTCGACACCCCTCCACTTT. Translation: CASSPSSGSTPLHF.

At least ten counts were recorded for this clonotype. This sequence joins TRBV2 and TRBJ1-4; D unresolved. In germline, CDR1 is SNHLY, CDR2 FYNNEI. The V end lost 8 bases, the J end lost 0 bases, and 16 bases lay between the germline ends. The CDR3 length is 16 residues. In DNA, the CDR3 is TGTGCCAGCGGGAGAAAGGTCTCTACAACTAATGAAAAACTGTTTTTT. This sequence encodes CASGRKVSTTNEKLFF.

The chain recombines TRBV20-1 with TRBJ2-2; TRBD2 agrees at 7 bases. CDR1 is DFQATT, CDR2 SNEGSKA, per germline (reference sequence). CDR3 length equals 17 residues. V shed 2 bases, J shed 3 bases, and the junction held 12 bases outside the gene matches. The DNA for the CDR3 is TGCAGTGCTAGACTATCCCACCTCCGGGGGGACACCGGGGAGCTGTTTTTT. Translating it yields CSARLSHLRGDTGELFF.

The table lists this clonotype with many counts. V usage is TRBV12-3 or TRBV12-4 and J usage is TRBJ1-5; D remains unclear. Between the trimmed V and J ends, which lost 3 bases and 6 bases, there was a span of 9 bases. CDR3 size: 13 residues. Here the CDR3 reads CASSFRVSQPQHF. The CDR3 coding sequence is TGTGCCAGCAGTTTTAGGGTTAGTCAGCCCCAGCATTTT.

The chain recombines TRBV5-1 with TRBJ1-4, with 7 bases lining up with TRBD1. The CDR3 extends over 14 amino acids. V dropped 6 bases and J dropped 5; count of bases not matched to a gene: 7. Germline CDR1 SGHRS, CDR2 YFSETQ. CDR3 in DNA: TGCGCCAGCACTGGGGACAGCACAAATGAAAAACTGTTTTTT. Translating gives CASTGDSTNEKLFF.

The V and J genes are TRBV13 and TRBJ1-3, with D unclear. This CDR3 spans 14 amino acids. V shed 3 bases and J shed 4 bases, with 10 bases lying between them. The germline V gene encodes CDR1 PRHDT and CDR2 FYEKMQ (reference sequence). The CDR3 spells CASSLRVDGNTIYF. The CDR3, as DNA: TGTGCCAGCAGCTTGCGGGTCGACGGAAACACCATATATTTT.

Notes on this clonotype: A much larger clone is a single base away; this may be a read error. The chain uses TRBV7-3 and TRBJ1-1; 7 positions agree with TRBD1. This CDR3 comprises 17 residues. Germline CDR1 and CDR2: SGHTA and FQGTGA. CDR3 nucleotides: TGTGCCAGCAGCTTTCGACAGGGAGGTTTAATGAACGCTGAAGCTTTCTTT. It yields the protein CASSFRQGGLMNAEAFF.